One TCR beta chain is described in this entry. Data came from immunoSEQ multiplex PCR; TCRdb stores just in-frame clones and leaves some out. The table lists under 60,000 clones, roughly nine tenths of them singletons. These data originate in a study of blood T cell repertoires in COVID-19. This CDR3 comprises 15 residues. The V and J ends lost 6 bases and 4 bases, in that order; junction bases with no gene match: 7. CDR1 and CDR2 from the germline V gene are MNHEY and SVGAGI. Sample: peripheral blood. The TCR comes from a man aged 55 to 70 with acute or convalescent COVID-19. This chain connects TRBV6-5 to TRBJ2-7, with TRBD1 identical over 12 bases. For the CDR3, the DNA is TGTGCCAGCAGGGGGACAGGGGGCAGTGGTTACGAGCAGTACTTC. Its translation: CASRGTGGSGYEQYF.